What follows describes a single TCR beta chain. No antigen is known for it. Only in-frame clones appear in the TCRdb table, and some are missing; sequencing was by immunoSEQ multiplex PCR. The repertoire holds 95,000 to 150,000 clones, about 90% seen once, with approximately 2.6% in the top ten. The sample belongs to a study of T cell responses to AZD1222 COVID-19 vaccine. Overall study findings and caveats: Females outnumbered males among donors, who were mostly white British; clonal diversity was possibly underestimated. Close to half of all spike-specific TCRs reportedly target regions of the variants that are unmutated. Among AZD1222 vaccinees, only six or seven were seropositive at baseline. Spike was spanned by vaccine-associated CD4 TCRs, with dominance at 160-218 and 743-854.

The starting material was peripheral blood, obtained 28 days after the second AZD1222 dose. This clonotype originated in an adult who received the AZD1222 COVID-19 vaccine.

The CDR3 region has the DNA TGTGCCACGTACAGGGGAGGCTACACCTTC. This gives the protein CATYRGGYTF. The rearrangement joins TRBV6-5 to TRBJ1-2; TRBD1 aligns across 7 bases. Germline CDR1 MNHEY, CDR2 SVGAGI. The ends lost 10 bases at V and 8 bases at J; junction bases unmatched: 4. The CDR3 extends over 10 amino acids.